The 15 T cell receptor beta chains below all came from one sample that was sequenced in a study of regulatory T cells in long-lasting Graves disease. The sample's time point: newly diagnosed GD, antithyroid drugs for less than 3 months. Scientists built the TCR library using RNA that was extracted from PBMCs. HTBI primers from iRepertoire and Arm-PCR of CDR3 regions yielded the TCR beta libraries. MiXCR was run by TCRdb on the multiplex PCR reads, yielding one entry per CDR3 protein. The data hold roughly 500,000 distinct CDR3 sequences, with about 11% observed a single time. The data were also submitted as part of a second study, on T cells in Graves' hyperthyroidism and ophthalmopathy.

The sample consisted of peripheral blood mononuclear cells (PBMCs), taken at new diagnosis, from a patient treated with antithyroid drugs. The source of these receptors is a woman aged 25 to 39 with Graves disease.

This clonotype was seen ten or more times. The V and J genes are TRBV19 and TRBJ2-5; 9 nucleotides match TRBD2. CDR3 length: 13 amino acids. Germline CDR1 is LNHDA and CDR2 is SQIVND (reference sequence). The ends lost 0 bases at V and 13 bases at J; junction bases unmatched: 6. CDR3 protein: CASSIDRTSGPYF. In DNA form, the CDR3 reads TGTGCCAGTAGTATAGACCGAACTAGCGGGCCGTACTTC. Looking up the rest from reference TRBV19 and TRBJ2-5 gives the full variable domain: DGGITQSPKYLFRKEGQNVTLSCEQNLNHDAMYWYRQDPGQGLRLIYYSQIVNDFQKGDIAEGYSVSREKKESFPLTVTSAQKNPTAFYLCASSIDRTSGPYFGPGTRLLVL.

This clonotype showed up just a few times. The J gene is TRBJ2-2, the V gene TRBV20-1; weak D call: TRBD1 (5 bases). The CDR3 covers 14 residues. CDR1 DFQATT and CDR2 SNEGSKA come from the germline V gene (reference sequence). V lost 6 bases, J lost 4 bases, and 15 bases lay in between. The DNA for the CDR3 is TGCAGTGCAATGGGTCAGGGATTCACCGGGGAGCTGTTTTTT. This gives the protein CSAMGQGFTGELFF.

This clonotype was observed many times. The V and J genes are TRBV11-3 and TRBJ1-2, with 8 nucleotides matching TRBD1. CDR1 is SGHNT, CDR2 YENEEA, per germline. This CDR3 has 14 amino acids. V lost 5 bases and J lost 2; bases outside the gene matches: 4. CDR3 in amino acids: CASSARTGNYGYTF. In DNA, the CDR3 is TGTGCCAGCAGCGCGCGGACAGGGAACTATGGCTACACCTTC.

This clonotype was seen at least ten times. This chain links TRBV6-5 with TRBJ2-5; D tentatively fits TRBD1 or TRBD2 (5 bases each). This CDR3 is built from 14 residues. CDR1 and CDR2 (germline): MNHEY, SVGAGI. The V end lost 2 bases, the J end lost 5 bases, and 12 bases lay between the germline ends. The CDR3 loop is CASSYDGARETQYF. CDR3 coding DNA: TGTGCCAGCAGTTACGACGGGGCGCGTGAGACCCAGTACTTC.

This clonotype was picked up many times. The chain recombines TRBV7-2 with TRBJ1-4; unclear D gene. Germline CDR1 is SGHTA and CDR2 is FQGNSA. V was cut by 2 bases and J by 6 bases, with 7 bases left in between. The CDR3 sequence is 13 residues long. In DNA form, the CDR3 reads TGTGCCAGCAGCTTATACAGCTATGAAAAACTGTTTTTT. It is translated as CASSLYSYEKLFF.

The chain is built from TRBV12-3 or TRBV12-4 and TRBJ1-6; weak D call: TRBD1 (5 bases). The CDR3 runs 14 residues. V lost 4 bases and J lost 14, with 18 bases in between. The CDR3 bases are TGTGCCAGCAGTTACCCCGGGACCCCCCGGGCCCTCCACTTT. It encodes CASSYPGTPRALHF.

This clonotype was detected a few times. A much larger clone differs by one base, so this may be a read error. The rearrangement uses TRBV20-1 and TRBJ2-5; 7 bases agree with TRBD2. V lost 4 bases to trimming and J lost 1 base; unmatched junction nucleotides: 6. The germline V gene has CDR1 DFQATT and CDR2 SNEGSKA (reference sequence). The CDR3 length is 14 residues. The CDR3 loop reads CSAMSGNLQETQYF. CDR3 nucleotide sequence: TGCAGTGCTATGAGCGGGAATCTCCAAGAGACCCAGTACTTC.

The rearrangement uses TRBV13 and TRBJ1-4, with a possible D match to TRBD1 (5 bases). V shed 4 bases and J shed 3 bases, with 18 bases lying between them. The CDR3 runs to 17 residues. CDR1 and CDR2 from the germline V gene are PRHDT and FYEKMQ (reference sequence). This CDR3 is CASSSQSAGTSNEKLFF. DNA of the CDR3: TGTGCCAGCAGCTCGCAAAGCGCCGGGACCTCTAATGAAAAACTGTTTTTT.

The CDR3 is CASSPGRLGREGEQYF. The CDR3 nucleotides are TGTGCCAGCAGCCCCGGCCGACTAGGGCGTGAGGGAGAGCAGTACTTC. The chain uses TRBV6-2 or TRBV6-3 and TRBJ2-7, with a weak D call TRBD2 (6 bases). Deletions cut 6 bases from V and 7 bases from J, with 25 bases between. The CDR3 is 16 amino acids. The germline V gene has CDR1 MNHEY and CDR2 SVGEGT.

The J gene is TRBJ1-1, the V gene TRBV20-1, with D unclear. Trimming shortened V by 6 bases and J by 5 bases, and 19 bases separated the two germline ends. The CDR3 loop spans 14 amino acids. In germline, CDR1 is DFQATT, CDR2 SNEGSKA (reference sequence). The CDR3: CSAKMGLGRTEAFF. Written as DNA, the CDR3 is TGCAGTGCCAAAATGGGTTTAGGGAGGACTGAAGCTTTCTTT.

In its sample, this clonotype was seen many times. The V and J genes are TRBV7-8 and TRBJ2-1; no clear D. Per germline, CDR1 SGHVS and CDR2 FQNEAQ. This CDR3 has 14 amino acids. Between the trimmed V and J ends, which lost 1 base and 3 bases, there was a span of 7 bases. The DNA for the CDR3 is TGTGCCAGCAGCTTAGTGGCCAGCTACAATGAGCAGTTCTTC. This encodes CASSLVASYNEQFF.

This clonotype occurred a few times. The DNA for the CDR3 is TGTGCCAGCAGCTTAGGGACAGGGGGCGTGCTTACCTATGGCTACACCTTC. Translated: CASSLGTGGVLTYGYTF. The chain couples TRBV13 to TRBJ1-2; 10 positions agree with TRBD1. CDR3 length equals 17 residues. Germline CDR1 PRHDT, CDR2 FYEKMQ (reference sequence). Trimming cost V 0 bases and J 4 bases; bases outside gene matches: 8.

This clonotype was observed a handful of times. The chain employs TRBV6-1 and TRBJ1-5; no definite D call. In germline, CDR1 is MNHNS, CDR2 SASEGT. This CDR3 has 15 residues. V was cut by 2 bases and J by 2 bases, with 10 bases left in between. CDR3 DNA: TGTGCCAGCAGTGAACAGGACTGGGGCAATCAGCCCCAGCATTTT. This encodes CASSEQDWGNQPQHF.

The sample holds many counts of this clonotype. V and J are TRBV28 and TRBJ1-2, with D maybe TRBD1 (6 bases). The CDR3 is 14 residues long. Germline lookup yields CDR1 MDHEN and CDR2 SYDVKM. V gave up 3 bases and J gave up 4 bases, with 12 bases separating them. This CDR3 reads CASSFDDRLYGYTF. CDR3 DNA sequence: TGTGCCAGCAGTTTTGACGACAGGCTCTATGGCTACACCTTC.

The CDR3 loop reads CASSGRGATNEKLFF. Written as DNA, the CDR3 is TGTGCCAGTAGTGGTCGCGGGGCAACTAATGAAAAACTGTTTTTT. The chain has TRBV19 and TRBJ1-4; D is ambiguous. Germline CDR1 is LNHDA and CDR2 is SQIVND (reference sequence). The length of the CDR3 is 15 residues. The V end was cut by 5 bases, the J end by 0 bases, with 10 bases between. Complete variable domain (other parts from reference TRBV19 and TRBJ1-4): DGGITQSPKYLFRKEGQNVTLSCEQNLNHDAMYWYRQDPGQGLRLIYYSQIVNDFQKGDIAEGYSVSREKKESFPLTVTSAQKNPTAFYLCASSGRGATNEKLFFGSGTQLSVL.